This T cell receptor beta chain was sequenced in a study of T cells after yellow fever vaccination. In making TCR cDNA, 5'RACE template switching added a universal primer site and UMIs to it. TCRdb reanalysed the 5' RACE reads using MiXCR and keeps one entry per CDR3 protein. The sample holds over 300,000 distinct CDR3 sequences, about 4% seen once. Study results and limitations: The secondary response peaked faster, at day 5 versus 15, but was weaker. Most clones from primary vaccination were detected again post-booster (roughly 96% CD4, 70% to 90% CD8).

The CDR3 totals 14 residues. Germline lookup yields CDR1 SGHRS and CDR2 YFSETQ. Between the trimmed V and J ends, which lost 4 bases and 4 bases, there was a span of 14 bases. This clonotype has a count of ten or more. What it binds is unknown. The chain combines TRBV5-1 with TRBJ1-2; no clear D. The source is a man between 18 and 35 years old who received the YFV17D yellow fever vaccine. Sequencing used PBMCs, obtained 5 days after the yellow fever booster vaccination. The CDR3 here is CASSPPGVSYGYTF. DNA of the CDR3: TGCGCCAGCAGCCCGCCTGGAGTATCCTATGGCTACACCTTC.